Each of the 9 T cell receptor beta chains below was sequenced from the same sample in a study of blood T cell repertoires in COVID-19. TCRdb's copy holds only in-frame clones and misses some; the assay was immunoSEQ multiplex PCR. The sample holds about 150,000 clones, approximately 78% seen once. Sequenced input: peripheral blood. All receptors derive from an elderly man with acute or convalescent COVID-19.

The rearrangement uses TRBV3-1 (or the pseudogene TRBV3-2) and TRBJ2-5, with D hard to call. Germline values: CDR1 LGHDT, CDR2 YNNKEL (reference sequence). The CDR3 extends over 15 amino acids. Deletions cut 1 base from V and 4 bases from J, with 13 bases between. The CDR3 reads CASSQATIPSETQYF. The CDR3 DNA follows: TGTGCCAGCAGCCAAGCCACTATACCCTCAGAGACCCAGTACTTC.

In DNA form, the CDR3 reads TGTGCCAGCAGCTTATATGAGGTGACCGTGAACACTGAAGCTTTCTTT. Its translation: CASSLYEVTVNTEAFF. This chain uses TRBV7-8 with TRBJ1-1, with unresolved D. Trimming cost V 2 bases and J 0 bases, with 13 bases left between them. Germline assignment: CDR1 SGHVS and CDR2 FQNEAQ. The CDR3 is made up of 16 amino acids. Full variable domain (outside the CDR3, taken from reference TRBV7-8 and TRBJ1-1): GAGVSQSPRYKVAKRGQDVALRCDPISGHVSLFWYQQALGQGPEFLTYFQNEAQLDKSGLPSDRFFAERPEGSVSTLKIQRTQQEDSAVYLCASSLYEVTVNTEAFFGQGTRLTVV.

This chain uses TRBV18 with TRBJ2-5; 11 bases are a match to TRBD1. This CDR3 has 14 residues. J lost 4 bases, V lost 6 bases, and 4 bases had no gene match. Germline-derived CDR1 and CDR2 are KGHSH and LQKENI. CDR3 protein: CASSTGTGGETQYF. The CDR3 DNA sequence: TGTGCCAGCTCTACCGGGACAGGGGGAGAGACCCAGTACTTC. The full variable domain, with the rest looked up from reference TRBV18 and TRBJ2-5, is NAGVMQNPRHLVRRRGQEARLRCSPMKGHSHVYWYRQLPEEGLKFMVYLQKENIIDESGMPKERFSAEFPKEGPSILRIQQVVRGDSAAYFCASSTGTGGETQYFGPGTRLLVL.

This clone was counted once. This chain joins TRBV3-1 (or the pseudogene TRBV3-2) and TRBJ2-1, with D perhaps matching TRBD2 (6 bases). The V gene lost 6 bases and the J gene lost 9 bases, with 21 bases spanning the gap. The CDR3 sequence is 15 residues long. CDR1 and CDR2 from the germline V gene are LGHDT and YNNKEL (reference sequence). CDR3 sequence reads: CASRPRDSGYGEQFF. CDR3 sequence (DNA): TGTGCCAGCAGGCCCCGGGACTCCGGATATGGTGAGCAGTTCTTC.

The rearrangement links TRBV18 to TRBJ1-4; a weak D match, TRBD1 (6 bases). The CDR3 has 15 residues. The ends were cut back, 5 bases at V and 5 bases at J, with 15 bases in the middle. CDR1 and CDR2 (germline): KGHSH, LQKENI. The chain's CDR3 is CASSAQQGRNEKLFF. As DNA, the CDR3 is TGTGCCAGCTCAGCACAACAGGGAAGGAATGAAAAACTGTTTTTT. Full variable domain (rest looked up from reference TRBV18 and TRBJ1-4): NAGVMQNPRHLVRRRGQEARLRCSPMKGHSHVYWYRQLPEEGLKFMVYLQKENIIDESGMPKERFSAEFPKEGPSILRIQQVVRGDSAAYFCASSAQQGRNEKLFFGSGTQLSVL.

In DNA form, the CDR3 reads TGTGCCAGCTCACCACCCCGAGAGACCCAGTACTTC. This translates into CASSPPRETQYF. The rearrangement joins TRBV18 to TRBJ2-5, with D unclear. Germline CDR1 KGHSH, CDR2 LQKENI. This CDR3 spans 12 amino acids. Trimming left V 0 bases short and J 4 bases short, with 3 bases between.

This chain connects TRBV3-1 (or the pseudogene TRBV3-2) to TRBJ2-1, with TRBD2 matching 7 bases. Germline CDR1 reads LGHDT; CDR2 reads YNNKEL (reference sequence). The V gene end was trimmed by 0 bases and the J gene end by 8 bases; junction bases not matched to a gene: 13. The CDR3 covers 17 residues. The CDR3 protein is CASSQDWAAGTGDEQFF. The CDR3 DNA sequence: TGTGCCAGCAGCCAAGATTGGGCAGCGGGGACCGGGGATGAGCAGTTCTTC.

The chain is built from TRBV12-5 and TRBJ2-7; possibly TRBD1 for D (6 bases). Trimming cost V 4 bases and J 1 base, with 14 bases left between them. The germline V gene has CDR1 LGHNT and CDR2 FRNRAP. The CDR3 spans 15 residues. The CDR3 is CASGSGDRGSYEQYF. The CDR3 nucleotides are TGTGCTAGTGGTTCAGGGGACCGCGGTTCCTACGAGCAGTACTTC.

The chain joins TRBV15 to TRBJ1-6, with D maybe TRBD1 (5 bases). The V end lost 1 base, the J end lost 6 bases, and 13 bases lay between the germline ends. Germline CDR1 is LNHNV and CDR2 is YYDKDF (reference sequence). The CDR3 spans 16 residues. CDR3 residues: CATSRGATVTNSPLHF. In DNA, the CDR3 is TGTGCCACCAGCAGAGGAGCGACAGTTACTAATTCACCCCTCCACTTT.